This is a list of T cell receptor beta chains from one sample in a study of blood T cell repertoires in COVID-19. Using immunoSEQ multiplex PCR, the repertoire was profiled, and TCRdb retains in-frame clones only, with some absent. In the table there are some 140,000 clones, about 89% of which are singletons. The sample taken for sequencing was peripheral blood. The receptors were sampled from a man aged 45-60 years with acute or convalescent COVID-19. Each CDR3 is given with its conserved first and last residue. A D gene is named only where the DNA matches it firmly. Size is omitted from some rows. Given values are once, few, many or a class for expanded clones.

clone size | D gene | J gene | V gene | CDR3 protein | CDR3 DNA
- | - | TRBJ1-3 | TRBV21-1 | CASISTGCSGNTIYF | TGTGCCAGCATTTCAACAGGGTGCTCTGGAAACACCATATATTTT
- | - | TRBJ1-6 | TRBV7-9 | CASSIDSNNSPLHF | TGTGCCAGCAGCATAGACAGTAATAATTCACCCCTCCACTTT
- | - | TRBJ1-2 | TRBV6-1 | CASSEVWRVLGYTF | TGTGCCAGCAGTGAAGTTTGGAGAGTCCTAGGCTACACCTTC
- | TRBD1 | TRBJ1-5 | TRBV7-2 | CASSVGTGGHQPQHF | TGTGCCAGCAGCGTAGGGACAGGGGGCCATCAGCCCCAGCATTTT
once | - | TRBJ1-5 | TRBV4-1 | CASSQQGLPNQPQHF | TGCGCCAGCAGCCAACAAGGACTCCCTAATCAGCCCCAGCATTTT
- | TRBD2 | TRBJ2-5 | TRBV5-6 | CASSFGGGQETQYF | TGTGCCAGCAGCTTCGGGGGGGGGCAAGAGACCCAGTACTTC
- | - | TRBJ2-2 | TRBV19 | CASSIAGVTGELFF | TGTGCCAGTAGTATAGCGGGAGTGACCGGGGAGCTGTTTTTT
- | TRBD2 | TRBJ2-1 | TRBV7-9 | CASSILAGAPYNEQFF | TGTGCCAGCAGCATACTAGCGGGAGCCCCTTACAATGAGCAGTTCTTC
- | TRBD1 | TRBJ2-7 | TRBV7-8 | CASSYRDRVTSDTYEQYF | TGTGCCAGCAGCTACCGGGACAGGGTAACTAGCGATACCTACGAGCAGTACTTC
- | TRBD2 | TRBJ2-1 | TRBV18 | CASSYGTSGEAYNEQFF | TGTGCCAGCTCCTACGGGACTAGCGGGGAAGCTTACAATGAGCAGTTCTTC
once | - | TRBJ1-4 | TRBV5-6 | CASSLHQGWGTNEKLFF | TGTGCCAGCAGCTTGCACCAGGGGTGGGGAACTAATGAAAAACTGTTTTTT
- | - | TRBJ2-3 | TRBV5-1 | CASSSGGSVPTQYF | TGCGCCAGCAGCTCCGGTGGTAGCGTCCCTACGCAGTATTTT
- | TRBD1 | TRBJ1-4 | TRBV6-6 | CASSPRTGANEKLFF | TGTGCCAGCAGTCCCCGGACAGGGGCTAATGAAAAACTGTTTTTT
- | - | TRBJ2-5 | TRBV19 | CASRSGGTQYF | TGTGCCAGTAGGTCAGGAGGGACCCAGTACTTC
- | TRBD1 | TRBJ2-4 | TRBV6-4 | CASRKTQGAWFYLENIQYF | TGTGCCAGCAGGAAGACTCAGGGGGCTTGGTTCTATCTGGAAAACATTCAGTACTTC
- | TRBD1 | TRBJ1-1 | TRBV7-9 | CASSAGQGSTEAFF | TGTGCCAGCAGCGCCGGACAGGGGAGCACTGAAGCTTTCTTT
- | - | TRBJ2-1 | TRBV25-1 | CASSEYGHNEQFF | TGTGCCAGCAGTGAATATGGGCACAATGAGCAGTTCTTC
- | TRBD1 | TRBJ1-4 | TRBV28 | CASSPPGTVNEKLFF | TGTGCCAGCAGTCCCCCCGGGACAGTTAATGAAAAACTGTTTTTT
- | TRBD1 | TRBJ1-1 | TRBV30 | CAWSPPPNRGRTEAFF | TGTGCCTGGAGTCCCCCGCCAAACAGGGGTAGAACTGAAGCTTTCTTT
- | - | TRBJ1-2 | TRBV10-1 | CASSDFPTPGYGYTF | TGCGCCAGCAGTGACTTTCCAACCCCCGGCTATGGCTACACCTTC
- | TRBD2 | TRBJ2-3 | TRBV27 | CASRSLAGGQGDTQYF | TGTGCCAGCAGGTCTCTAGCGGGAGGGCAAGGAGATACGCAGTATTTT
- | - | TRBJ1-3 | TRBV30 | CAWSHHSGNTIYF | TGTGCCTGGAGCCATCACTCTGGAAACACCATATATTTT
- | - | TRBJ2-7 | TRBV29-1 | CSVGGFDEQYF | TGCAGCGTTGGGGGCTTTGACGAGCAGTACTTC
once | - | TRBJ1-2 | TRBV2 | CASSEIPSEGGYTF | TGTGCCAGCAGTGAAATCCCTTCGGAGGGAGGCTACACCTTC
- | TRBD2 | TRBJ2-3 | TRBV9 | CASSETSGTRDTQYF | TGTGCCAGCAGTGAGACTAGCGGGACGAGGGATACGCAGTATTTT
- | - | TRBJ1-5 | TRBV28 | CASTTGEGGGQPQHF | TGTGCCAGCACGACCGGGGAGGGTGGGGGTCAGCCCCAGCATTTT
once | - | TRBJ2-5 | TRBV6-2/TRBV6-3 | CASSYVTFSGETQYF | TGTGCCAGCAGTTACGTCACTTTTTCGGGAGAGACCCAGTACTTC
- | TRBD1 | TRBJ1-6 | TRBV30 | CAWSFGQEGSYNSPLHF | TGTGCCTGGAGCTTCGGACAGGAGGGCTCCTATAATTCACCCCTCCACTTT
- | - | TRBJ2-2 | TRBV2 | CASSGTGFGTGELFF | TGTGCCAGCAGTGGAACAGGGTTCGGCACCGGGGAGCTGTTTTTT
- | - | TRBJ2-3 | TRBV3-1/TRBV3-2 | CASSQAGGILVTQYF | TGTGCCAGCAGCCAAGCAGGAGGGATACTAGTTACGCAGTATTTT
- | TRBD1 | TRBJ1-3 | TRBV19 | CASRRQGSGNTIYF | TGTGCCAGTAGGAGACAGGGGAGTGGAAACACCATATATTTT
- | - | TRBJ1-1 | TRBV11-3 | CASSQDGGAGNTEAFF | TGTGCCAGCAGTCAGGACGGGGGGGCTGGGAACACTGAAGCTTTCTTT
once | - | TRBJ2-7 | TRBV11-2 | CASSWDTYEQYF | TGTGCCAGCAGCTGGGACACTTACGAGCAGTACTTC
- | - | TRBJ2-6 | TRBV6-5 | CASSRTGWGANVLTF | TGTGCCAGCAGTCGAACAGGGTGGGGGGCCAACGTCCTGACTTTC
- | TRBD1 | TRBJ1-2 | TRBV5-1 | CASSLAGGKGYTF | TGCGCCAGCAGCTTGGCAGGGGGCAAGGGCTACACCTTC
- | TRBD2 | TRBJ2-2 | TRBV5-6 | CASSFSGTSGAGGELFF | TGTGCCAGCAGCTTCTCCGGGACTAGCGGAGCGGGCGGGGAGCTGTTTTTT
- | TRBD1 | TRBJ1-6 | TRBV27 | CASSKGQNNSPLHF | TGTGCCAGCAGTAAGGGACAGAATAATTCACCCCTCCACTTT
- | - | TRBJ2-2 | TRBV3-1/TRBV3-2 | CASSPRGPGGELFF | TGTGCCAGCAGCCCCCGGGGTCCTGGCGGGGAGCTGTTTTTT
- | - | TRBJ1-4 | TRBV7-8 | CASRGDGKLFF | TGTGCCAGCAGGGGAGACGGAAAACTGTTTTTT
- | TRBD2 | TRBJ2-1 | TRBV9 | CASSISPGLAGGTYNEQFF | TGTGCCAGCAGCATCTCACCGGGACTAGCGGGGGGCACCTACAATGAGCAGTTCTTC
- | TRBD2 | TRBJ2-2 | TRBV7-3 | CASSSSGGTGELFF | TGTGCCAGCAGCTCCAGCGGGGGCACCGGGGAGCTGTTTTTT
- | - | TRBJ2-1 | TRBV10-3 | CAISEPQNEQFF | TGTGCCATCAGTGAGCCACAAAATGAGCAGTTCTTC
once | - | TRBJ2-2 | TRBV19 | CASSIVGQNTGELFF | TGTGCCAGTAGTATAGTGGGACAGAACACCGGGGAGCTGTTTTTT